The rows below give T cell receptor beta chains drawn from one sample of a study of blood T cell repertoires in COVID-19. Method: immunoSEQ multiplex PCR; TCRdb's copy keeps in-frame clones and lacks some. The table shows approximately 200,000 clones, with roughly three quarters occurring only once. The specimen sequenced was peripheral blood. The receptors originated from a woman of 80 years or more with COVID-19, enrolled during active disease. Both conserved end residues are part of each CDR3. Each record gives: D gene, V gene, J gene, clone size, CDR3 protein, CDR3 DNA. A D gene is named only where the DNA matches it firmly. The size of a clone is reported for some rows only, either as once, few or many, or as a class for expanded clones.

d_call: NA
v_call: TRBV9
j_call: TRBJ2-3
clone_size: NA
cdr3_aa: CASSVGGFPSDTQYF
cdr3_nt: TGTGCCAGCAGCGTAGGGGGCTTCCCTTCAGATACGCAGTATTTT

d_call: NA
v_call: TRBV2
j_call: TRBJ1-6
clone_size: once
cdr3_aa: CARRTPGSYNSPLHF
cdr3_nt: TGTGCCAGGCGAACGCCGGGCTCCTATAATTCACCCCTCCACTTT

d_call: NA
v_call: TRBV3-1/TRBV3-2
j_call: TRBJ2-7
clone_size: NA
cdr3_aa: CASSQGQPSEQYF
cdr3_nt: TGTGCCAGCAGCCAAGGGCAGCCTAGCGAGCAGTACTTC

d_call: NA
v_call: TRBV18
j_call: TRBJ2-2
clone_size: NA
cdr3_aa: CASSPVNTGELFF
cdr3_nt: TGTGCCAGCTCACCCGTGAACACCGGGGAGCTGTTTTTT

d_call: TRBD1
v_call: TRBV5-1
j_call: TRBJ2-7
clone_size: NA
cdr3_aa: CASSLGTGTFSYEQYF
cdr3_nt: TGCGCCAGCAGCTTGGGGACAGGGACCTTCTCCTACGAGCAGTACTTC

d_call: NA
v_call: TRBV12-3/TRBV12-4
j_call: TRBJ2-7
clone_size: NA
cdr3_aa: CASSWTRYEQYF
cdr3_nt: TGTGCCAGCAGTTGGACACGCTACGAGCAGTACTTC

d_call: TRBD1
v_call: TRBV6-6
j_call: TRBJ1-5
clone_size: NA
cdr3_aa: CASSYLQGFQPQHF
cdr3_nt: TGTGCCAGCAGTTACTTACAGGGGTTTCAGCCCCAGCATTTT

d_call: TRBD2
v_call: TRBV20-1
j_call: TRBJ2-7
clone_size: NA
cdr3_aa: CSASKELAYTYEQYF
cdr3_nt: TGCAGTGCTAGTAAGGAACTAGCGTACACCTACGAGCAGTACTTC

d_call: TRBD1
v_call: TRBV5-1
j_call: TRBJ1-5
clone_size: NA
cdr3_aa: CASSHGTGDSNQPQHF
cdr3_nt: TGCGCCAGCAGCCACGGGACAGGGGATAGCAATCAGCCCCAGCATTTT

d_call: NA
v_call: TRBV18
j_call: TRBJ2-7
clone_size: few
cdr3_aa: CASSPGGGALSYEQYF
cdr3_nt: TGTGCCAGCTCACCGGGAGGGGGGGCCCTCTCCTACGAGCAGTACTTC

d_call: NA
v_call: TRBV5-1
j_call: TRBJ2-5
clone_size: once
cdr3_aa: CASSPRESGQETQYF
cdr3_nt: TGCGCCAGCAGCCCCAGGGAAAGCGGGCAAGAGACCCAGTACTTC

d_call: TRBD2
v_call: TRBV4-1
j_call: TRBJ2-7
clone_size: NA
cdr3_aa: CASSQGLAGGGEQYF
cdr3_nt: TGCGCCAGCAGCCAGGGACTAGCGGGAGGGGGCGAGCAGTACTTC

d_call: TRBD1
v_call: TRBV6-5
j_call: TRBJ2-5
clone_size: NA
cdr3_aa: CASRQQGGETQYF
cdr3_nt: TGTGCCAGCAGGCAACAGGGGGGCGAGACCCAGTACTTC

d_call: NA
v_call: TRBV29-1
j_call: TRBJ1-4
clone_size: few
cdr3_aa: CSVEDHGGREKLFF
cdr3_nt: TGCAGCGTTGAAGATCACGGGGGGCGGGAAAAACTGTTTTTT

d_call: TRBD2
v_call: TRBV6-2/TRBV6-3
j_call: TRBJ2-5
clone_size: NA
cdr3_aa: CASSYPRGSGLAGRVQETQYF
cdr3_nt: TGTGCCAGCAGTTACCCCCGGGGCTCCGGACTAGCGGGGCGGGTCCAAGAGACCCAGTACTTC

d_call: NA
v_call: TRBV18
j_call: TRBJ1-5
clone_size: few
cdr3_aa: CASSDNQQQPQHF
cdr3_nt: TGTGCCAGCTCAGACAACCAGCAGCAGCCCCAGCATTTT

d_call: NA
v_call: TRBV5-6
j_call: TRBJ1-4
clone_size: NA
cdr3_aa: CASSLLGQEKLFF
cdr3_nt: TGTGCCAGCAGCTTGCTTGGGCAGGAAAAACTGTTTTTT

d_call: TRBD2
v_call: TRBV10-3
j_call: TRBJ2-3
clone_size: NA
cdr3_aa: CATTPGTSGTDTQYF
cdr3_nt: TGTGCCACGACACCCGGGACTAGCGGAACAGATACGCAGTATTTT

d_call: TRBD2
v_call: TRBV5-1
j_call: TRBJ2-3
clone_size: NA
cdr3_aa: CASSTGTSGNTDTQYF
cdr3_nt: TGCGCCAGCAGCACCGGGACTAGCGGAAACACAGATACGCAGTATTTT

d_call: NA
v_call: TRBV4-1
j_call: TRBJ1-1
clone_size: NA
cdr3_aa: CASRRGSGTEAFF
cdr3_nt: TGCGCCAGCAGACGAGGGTCCGGCACTGAAGCTTTCTTT

d_call: TRBD1
v_call: TRBV2
j_call: TRBJ2-7
clone_size: NA
cdr3_aa: CATYKDRTSYEQYF
cdr3_nt: TGTGCCACGTACAAGGACAGGACTTCCTACGAGCAGTACTTC

d_call: TRBD1
v_call: TRBV19
j_call: TRBJ2-1
clone_size: NA
cdr3_aa: CASSIPGQVWDEQFF
cdr3_nt: TGTGCCAGTAGTATCCCGGGACAGGTATGGGATGAGCAGTTCTTC

d_call: TRBD2
v_call: TRBV6-2/TRBV6-3
j_call: TRBJ2-4
clone_size: NA
cdr3_aa: CASSSLANAKNIQYF
cdr3_nt: TGTGCCAGCAGTTCACTAGCGAATGCCAAAAACATTCAGTACTTC

d_call: TRBD2
v_call: TRBV29-1
j_call: TRBJ2-3
clone_size: NA
cdr3_aa: CSASAGGSTDTQYF
cdr3_nt: TGCAGCGCTTCAGCGGGGGGGAGCACAGATACGCAGTATTTT

d_call: TRBD2
v_call: TRBV9
j_call: TRBJ2-1
clone_size: NA
cdr3_aa: CASSVEASGRLFYNEQFF
cdr3_nt: TGTGCCAGCAGCGTAGAGGCTAGCGGGAGGTTGTTTTACAATGAGCAGTTCTTC

d_call: TRBD2
v_call: TRBV10-3
j_call: TRBJ2-5
clone_size: NA
cdr3_aa: CAIAPRAGVTETQYF
cdr3_nt: TGTGCCATCGCCCCTCGCGCGGGGGTCACAGAGACCCAGTACTTC

d_call: TRBD2
v_call: TRBV15
j_call: TRBJ2-7
clone_size: once
cdr3_aa: CATSHRLAGDYEQYF
cdr3_nt: TGTGCCACCAGCCACCGACTAGCGGGAGACTACGAGCAGTACTTC

d_call: NA
v_call: TRBV10-3
j_call: TRBJ1-5
clone_size: NA
cdr3_aa: CAIRSGEGGNQPQHF
cdr3_nt: TGTGCCATCAGATCAGGGGAGGGGGGAAATCAGCCCCAGCATTTT

d_call: TRBD2
v_call: TRBV28
j_call: TRBJ2-7
clone_size: NA
cdr3_aa: CASSGGTSGSNEQYF
cdr3_nt: TGTGCCAGCTCTGGGGGGACTAGCGGTAGCAACGAGCAGTACTTC

d_call: TRBD1
v_call: TRBV7-9
j_call: TRBJ2-5
clone_size: NA
cdr3_aa: CASSPYRGLETQYF
cdr3_nt: TGTGCCAGCAGCCCGTACAGGGGTTTGGAGACCCAGTACTTC

d_call: NA
v_call: TRBV11-3
j_call: TRBJ2-5
clone_size: NA
cdr3_aa: CASSLKPAGGTQYF
cdr3_nt: TGTGCCAGCAGCTTAAAACCGGCCGGCGGGACCCAGTACTTC

d_call: TRBD2
v_call: TRBV24-1
j_call: TRBJ2-3
clone_size: NA
cdr3_aa: CATSGWGGSTDTQYF
cdr3_nt: TGTGCCACCAGTGGGTGGGGGGGGAGCACAGATACGCAGTATTTT

d_call: TRBD2
v_call: TRBV18
j_call: TRBJ2-3
clone_size: NA
cdr3_aa: CASSPRGGLARDTQYF
cdr3_nt: TGTGCCAGCTCACCCCGGGGAGGGCTAGCCAGAGATACGCAGTATTTT

d_call: NA
v_call: TRBV29-1
j_call: TRBJ1-1
clone_size: NA
cdr3_aa: CSALELGTEAFF
cdr3_nt: TGCAGCGCCCTAGAACTTGGCACTGAAGCTTTCTTT

d_call: TRBD2
v_call: TRBV6-7
j_call: TRBJ2-7
clone_size: NA
cdr3_aa: CASSYPIRTSGYEQYF
cdr3_nt: TGTGCCAGCAGTTACCCAATTCGTACTAGCGGGTACGAGCAGTACTTC

d_call: NA
v_call: TRBV11-3
j_call: TRBJ1-1
clone_size: NA
cdr3_aa: CASSLNPGWGHDVNTEAFF
cdr3_nt: TGTGCCAGCAGCTTAAATCCCGGCTGGGGGCATGACGTGAACACTGAAGCTTTCTTT

d_call: TRBD2
v_call: TRBV7-6
j_call: TRBJ2-2
clone_size: few
cdr3_aa: CASSLRTSGGYSTGELFF
cdr3_nt: TGTGCCAGCAGCCTGCGGACTAGCGGGGGGTATAGCACCGGGGAGCTGTTTTTT

d_call: TRBD1
v_call: TRBV5-1
j_call: TRBJ1-1
clone_size: NA
cdr3_aa: CASTKAGGGERTEAFF
cdr3_nt: TGCGCCAGCACCAAAGCAGGGGGCGGAGAGCGCACTGAAGCTTTCTTT

d_call: TRBD2
v_call: TRBV7-9
j_call: TRBJ2-5
clone_size: NA
cdr3_aa: CASSWGGSPVQETQYF
cdr3_nt: TGTGCCAGCAGCTGGGGGGGGAGCCCTGTCCAAGAGACCCAGTACTTC

d_call: TRBD1
v_call: TRBV6-5
j_call: TRBJ1-5
clone_size: once
cdr3_aa: CASSSLRDRVNQPQHF
cdr3_nt: TGTGCCAGCAGTTCCTTGCGGGACAGGGTGAATCAGCCCCAGCATTTT

d_call: NA
v_call: TRBV28
j_call: TRBJ1-3
clone_size: NA
cdr3_aa: CASAARRISGNTIYF
cdr3_nt: TGTGCCAGCGCGGCGCGACGGATCTCTGGAAACACCATATATTTT

d_call: TRBD1
v_call: TRBV28
j_call: TRBJ2-7
clone_size: NA
cdr3_aa: CASSSVTRGREQYF
cdr3_nt: TGTGCCAGCAGCTCCGTGACCAGGGGGCGCGAGCAGTACTTC

d_call: TRBD1
v_call: TRBV24-1
j_call: TRBJ2-3
clone_size: NA
cdr3_aa: CATSATTGTTDTQYF
cdr3_nt: TGTGCCACCAGTGCTACGACAGGGACCACAGATACGCAGTATTTT

d_call: TRBD1
v_call: TRBV5-4
j_call: TRBJ1-1
clone_size: NA
cdr3_aa: CASSQEMAGGDAFF
cdr3_nt: TGTGCCAGCAGTCAGGAGATGGCAGGGGGCGATGCTTTCTTT

d_call: TRBD2
v_call: TRBV9
j_call: TRBJ2-3
clone_size: NA
cdr3_aa: CASGRAGGPRDTQYF
cdr3_nt: TGTGCCAGCGGCCGAGCGGGAGGGCCGCGAGATACGCAGTATTTT

d_call: NA
v_call: TRBV15
j_call: TRBJ2-1
clone_size: NA
cdr3_aa: CATSRDKRVQFF
cdr3_nt: TGTGCCACCAGCAGAGATAAGAGGGTGCAGTTCTTC

d_call: TRBD1
v_call: TRBV2
j_call: TRBJ2-2
clone_size: NA
cdr3_aa: CASLGGQGATGELFF
cdr3_nt: TGTGCCAGCCTCGGCGGACAGGGAGCCACCGGGGAGCTGTTTTTT

d_call: TRBD1
v_call: TRBV27
j_call: TRBJ2-3
clone_size: NA
cdr3_aa: CASSLRTGGDTQYF
cdr3_nt: TGTGCCAGCAGTTTACGGACAGGGGGAGATACGCAGTATTTT

d_call: TRBD1
v_call: TRBV19
j_call: TRBJ1-2
clone_size: NA
cdr3_aa: CASSIQGARGYTF
cdr3_nt: TGTGCCAGTAGTATTCAGGGGGCTCGCGGCTACACCTTC

d_call: TRBD2
v_call: TRBV12-3/TRBV12-4
j_call: TRBJ2-3
clone_size: NA
cdr3_aa: CASSLAGGDTQYF
cdr3_nt: TGTGCCAGCAGCCTAGCGGGAGGGGATACGCAGTATTTT

d_call: NA
v_call: TRBV7-9
j_call: TRBJ1-4
clone_size: NA
cdr3_aa: CASSLGHREEKLFF
cdr3_nt: TGTGCCAGCAGCTTAGGTCACAGGGAAGAAAAACTGTTTTTT

d_call: NA
v_call: TRBV15
j_call: TRBJ2-2
clone_size: NA
cdr3_aa: CATSRVDLGTGELFF
cdr3_nt: TGTGCCACCAGCAGAGTCGACTTGGGCACCGGGGAGCTGTTTTTT

d_call: NA
v_call: TRBV10-2
j_call: TRBJ2-2
clone_size: few
cdr3_aa: CASRERTSYTGELFF
cdr3_nt: TGCGCCAGCAGAGAAAGGACTTCCTACACCGGGGAGCTGTTTTTT

d_call: TRBD1
v_call: TRBV5-4
j_call: TRBJ1-4
clone_size: NA
cdr3_aa: CASSLAGGAGDEKLFF
cdr3_nt: TGTGCCAGCAGCTTGGCAGGGGGCGCGGGGGATGAAAAACTGTTTTTT

d_call: TRBD2
v_call: TRBV9
j_call: TRBJ2-1
clone_size: many
cdr3_aa: CASSVGSGGYNEQFF
cdr3_nt: TGTGCCAGCAGCGTAGGTAGCGGGGGCTACAATGAGCAGTTCTTC

d_call: NA
v_call: TRBV2
j_call: TRBJ2-1
clone_size: NA
cdr3_aa: CASRGEGDPPFF
cdr3_nt: TGTGCCAGCAGGGGAGAGGGGGATCCCCCGTTCTTC